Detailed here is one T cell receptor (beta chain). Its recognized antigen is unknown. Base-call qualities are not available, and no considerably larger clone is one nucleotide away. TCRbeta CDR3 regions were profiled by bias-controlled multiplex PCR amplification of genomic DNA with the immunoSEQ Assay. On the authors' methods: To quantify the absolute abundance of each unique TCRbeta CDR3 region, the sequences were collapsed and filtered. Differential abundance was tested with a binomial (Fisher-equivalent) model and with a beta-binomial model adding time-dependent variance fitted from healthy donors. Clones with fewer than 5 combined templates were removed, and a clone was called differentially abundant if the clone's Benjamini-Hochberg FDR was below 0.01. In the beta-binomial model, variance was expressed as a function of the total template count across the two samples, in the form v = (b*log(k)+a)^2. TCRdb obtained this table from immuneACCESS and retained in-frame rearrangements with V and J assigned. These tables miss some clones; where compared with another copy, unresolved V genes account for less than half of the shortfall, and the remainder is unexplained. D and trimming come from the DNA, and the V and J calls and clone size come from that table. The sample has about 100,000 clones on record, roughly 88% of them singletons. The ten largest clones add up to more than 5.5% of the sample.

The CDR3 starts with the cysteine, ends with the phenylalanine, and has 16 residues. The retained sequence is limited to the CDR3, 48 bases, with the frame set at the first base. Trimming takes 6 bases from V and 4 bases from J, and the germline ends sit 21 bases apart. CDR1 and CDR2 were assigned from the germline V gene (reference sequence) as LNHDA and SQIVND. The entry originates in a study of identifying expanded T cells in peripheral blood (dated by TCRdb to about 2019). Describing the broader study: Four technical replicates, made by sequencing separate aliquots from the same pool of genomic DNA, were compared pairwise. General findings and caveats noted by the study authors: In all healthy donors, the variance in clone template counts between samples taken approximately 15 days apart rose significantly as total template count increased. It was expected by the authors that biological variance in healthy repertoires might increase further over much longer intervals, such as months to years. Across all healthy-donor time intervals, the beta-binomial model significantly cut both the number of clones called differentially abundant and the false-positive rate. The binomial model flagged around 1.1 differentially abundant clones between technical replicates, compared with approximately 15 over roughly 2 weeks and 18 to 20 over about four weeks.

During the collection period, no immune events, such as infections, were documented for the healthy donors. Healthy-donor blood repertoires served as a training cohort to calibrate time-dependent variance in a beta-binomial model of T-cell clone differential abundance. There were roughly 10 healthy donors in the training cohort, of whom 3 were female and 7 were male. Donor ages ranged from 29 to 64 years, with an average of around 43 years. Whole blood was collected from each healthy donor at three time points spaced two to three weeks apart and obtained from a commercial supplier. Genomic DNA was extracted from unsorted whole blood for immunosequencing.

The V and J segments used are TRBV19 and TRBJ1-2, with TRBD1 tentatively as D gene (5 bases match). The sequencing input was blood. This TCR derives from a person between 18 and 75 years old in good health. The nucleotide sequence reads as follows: TGTGCCAGTAGGCCGGGGCTCCTCATCACTAGCTATGGCTACACCTTC. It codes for CASRPGLLITSYGYTF.